This TCR beta chain was recovered during a study of vaccination effects on CD4 cells after COVID-19. Study background: A few convalescent patients were sampled after vaccination (early and late). Overall study results and limits: Limitations: small convalescent group and missing early post-infection timepoints.

Clones were sequenced by immunoSEQ multiplex PCR, and TCRdb holds only the in-frame ones, with some missing. The table includes nearly 50,000 clones, about 74% detected once. The CDR3 runs to 14 residues. Germline V lookup: CDR1 SGHRS, CDR2 YFSETQ. The V and J ends lost 0 bases and 0 bases, in that order; junction bases with no gene match: 0. A remark on this clone: Its antigen is not known.

With roughly 9 days of culture completed, CD4+ T cells were isolated. This individual contracted SARS-CoV-2 between March and December 2020, as verified by PCR. Each participant received a vaccine that was either BNT162b2 or mRNA-1273, given as two doses. The source material was CD4+ T cells from PBMCs cultured without peptide, sampled after COVID-19 vaccination. This sequence joins TRBV5-1 and TRBJ2-7; TRBD1 aligns across 7 bases. The receptor comes from a human donor who had a prior SARS-CoV-2 infection. CDR3 in DNA: TGCGCCAGCAGCTTGGAGGGGGCCTCCTACGAGCAGTACTTC. Translating it yields CASSLEGASYEQYF.